This T cell receptor beta chain is from a study of T cell changes during pregnancy in multiple sclerosis. Clones were read by immunoSEQ multiplex PCR, and TCRdb kept only the in-frame ones, dropping some. The sample includes 100,000 or so clones, 85% to 95% of them seen just once. Per the germline V gene, CDR1 is SEHNR and CDR2 is FQNEAQ (reference sequence). CDR3 length: 13 amino acids. Trimming took off 5 bases at V and 5 bases at J, with 11 bases between the two ends. The sequence was obtained from a female donor with multiple sclerosis, enrolled in a pregnancy study. Sequencing used peripheral blood, obtained after pregnancy. The chain uses TRBV7-9 and TRBJ2-3; perhaps TRBD1 as D (5 bases). The CDR3: CASSPAGLDTQYF. In nucleotides, the CDR3 is TGTGCCAGCAGCCCGGCAGGGTTAGATACGCAGTATTTT.